This T cell receptor beta chain was found in a study of cytomegalovirus exposure and HLA in healthy donors. This CDR3 is built from 14 residues. Looked up from germline, CDR1 is SGHVS and CDR2 is FQNEAQ. The J segment lost 1 base and the V segment lost 5 bases, leaving 4 bases of the junction unmatched. The study ran its PCR with 60 Vbeta and 13 Jbeta primers. Some clones are missing from TCRdb's copy, which holds only in-frame ones; the method was immunoSEQ multiplex PCR. The profile covers under 110,000 clones, with around 74% appearing a single time and under 2% taken by the ten largest. The sample taken for sequencing was PBMCs. This sequence originates from a middle-aged woman in good health and CMV-seronegative. The chain carries TRBV7-8 and TRBJ2-7; 8 positions agree with TRBD1. CDR3 residues: CASSIGQGSYEQYF. Here the CDR3 DNA reads TGTGCCAGCAGCATCGGACAGGGTTCCTACGAGCAGTACTTC.